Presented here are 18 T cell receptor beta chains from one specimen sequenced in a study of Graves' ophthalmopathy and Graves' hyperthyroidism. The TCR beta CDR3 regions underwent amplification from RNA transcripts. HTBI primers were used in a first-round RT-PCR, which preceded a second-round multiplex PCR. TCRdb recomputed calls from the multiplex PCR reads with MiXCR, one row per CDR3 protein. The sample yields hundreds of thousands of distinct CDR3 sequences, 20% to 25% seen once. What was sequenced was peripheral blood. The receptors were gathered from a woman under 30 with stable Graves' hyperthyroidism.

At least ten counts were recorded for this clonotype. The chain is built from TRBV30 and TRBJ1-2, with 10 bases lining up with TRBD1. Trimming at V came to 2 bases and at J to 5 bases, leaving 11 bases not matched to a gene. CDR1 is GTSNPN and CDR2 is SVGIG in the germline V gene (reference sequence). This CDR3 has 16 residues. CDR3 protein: CAWSSLGTGEPYGYTF. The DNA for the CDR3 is TGTGCCTGGAGTAGCCTCGGGACAGGGGAACCTTATGGCTACACCTTC.

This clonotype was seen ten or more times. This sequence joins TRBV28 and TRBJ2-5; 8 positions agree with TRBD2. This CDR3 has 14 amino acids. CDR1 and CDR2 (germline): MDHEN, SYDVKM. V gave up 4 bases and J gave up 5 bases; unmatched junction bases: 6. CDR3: CASSSAGGRETQYF. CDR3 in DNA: TGTGCCAGCAGTTCGGCGGGGGGCAGGGAGACCCAGTACTTC.

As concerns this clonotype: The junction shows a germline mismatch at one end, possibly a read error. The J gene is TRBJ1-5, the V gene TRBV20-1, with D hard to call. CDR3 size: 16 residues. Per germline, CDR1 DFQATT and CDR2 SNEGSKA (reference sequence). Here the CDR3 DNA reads TGCAGTGCCCCCTTTCTAGGAGGAGTGAGCAATCAGCCTCAGCATTTT. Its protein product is CSAPFLGGVSNQPQHF.

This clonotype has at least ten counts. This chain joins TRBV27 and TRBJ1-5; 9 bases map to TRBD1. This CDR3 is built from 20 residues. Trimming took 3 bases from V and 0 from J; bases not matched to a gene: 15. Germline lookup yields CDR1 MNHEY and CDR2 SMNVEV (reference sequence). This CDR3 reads CASSFGVSRTGALSNQPQHF. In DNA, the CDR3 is TGTGCCAGCAGTTTTGGAGTGAGCAGGACAGGGGCGCTTAGCAATCAGCCCCAGCATTTT.

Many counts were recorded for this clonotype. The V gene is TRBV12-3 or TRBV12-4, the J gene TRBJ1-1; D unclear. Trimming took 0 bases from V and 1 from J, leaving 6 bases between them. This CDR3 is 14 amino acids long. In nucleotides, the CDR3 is TGTGCCAGCAGTTTAGCGCGGAGGAACACTGAAGCTTTCTTT. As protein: CASSLARRNTEAFF.

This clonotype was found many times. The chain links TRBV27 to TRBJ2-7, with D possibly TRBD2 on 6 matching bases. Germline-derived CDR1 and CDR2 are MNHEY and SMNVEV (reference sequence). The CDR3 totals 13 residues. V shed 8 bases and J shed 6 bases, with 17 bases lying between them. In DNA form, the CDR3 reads TGTGCCAGCGCCGCCGGAGGGCCGCTCGAGCAGTACTTC. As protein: CASAAGGPLEQYF.

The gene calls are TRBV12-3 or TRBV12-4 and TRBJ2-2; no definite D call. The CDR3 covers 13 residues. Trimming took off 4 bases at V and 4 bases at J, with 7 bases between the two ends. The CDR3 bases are TGTGCCAGCAGTTCCATAATCACCGGGGAGCTGTTTTTT. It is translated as CASSSIITGELFF.

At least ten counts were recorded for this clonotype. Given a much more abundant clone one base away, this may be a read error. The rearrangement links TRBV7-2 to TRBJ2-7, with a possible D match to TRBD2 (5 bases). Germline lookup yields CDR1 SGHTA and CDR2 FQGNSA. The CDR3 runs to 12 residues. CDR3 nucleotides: TGTGCCAGCAGCTTATCCGGAGGCGAGCGGTACTTC. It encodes CASSLSGGERYF.

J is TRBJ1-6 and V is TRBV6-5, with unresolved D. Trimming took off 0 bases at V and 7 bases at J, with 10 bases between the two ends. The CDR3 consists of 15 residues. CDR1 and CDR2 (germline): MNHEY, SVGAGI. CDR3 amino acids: CASSYSHAENSPLHF. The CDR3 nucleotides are TGTGCCAGCAGTTACTCGCACGCTGAGAATTCACCCCTCCACTTT.

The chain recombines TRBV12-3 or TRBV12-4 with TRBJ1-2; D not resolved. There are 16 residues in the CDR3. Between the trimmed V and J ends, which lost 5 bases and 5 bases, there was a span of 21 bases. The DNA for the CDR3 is TGTGCCAGCAGTCTTCGTAGGGTGGGCTTTAGGTATGGCTACACCTTC. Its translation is CASSLRRVGFRYGYTF.

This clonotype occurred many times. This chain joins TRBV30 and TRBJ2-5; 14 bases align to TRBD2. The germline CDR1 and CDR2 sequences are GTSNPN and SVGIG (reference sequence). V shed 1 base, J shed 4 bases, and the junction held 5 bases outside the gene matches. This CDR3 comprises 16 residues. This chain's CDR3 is CAWSAGTSGSGETQYF. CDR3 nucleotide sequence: TGTGCCTGGAGTGCTGGGACTAGCGGGAGCGGAGAGACCCAGTACTTC.

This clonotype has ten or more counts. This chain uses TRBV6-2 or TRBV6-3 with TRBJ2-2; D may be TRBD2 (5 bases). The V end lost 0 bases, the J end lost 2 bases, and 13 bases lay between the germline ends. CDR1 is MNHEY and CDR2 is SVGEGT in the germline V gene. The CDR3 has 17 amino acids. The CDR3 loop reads CASSYSGAEGNTGELFF. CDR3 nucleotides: TGTGCCAGCAGTTACTCGGGCGCAGAGGGCAACACCGGGGAGCTGTTTTTT.

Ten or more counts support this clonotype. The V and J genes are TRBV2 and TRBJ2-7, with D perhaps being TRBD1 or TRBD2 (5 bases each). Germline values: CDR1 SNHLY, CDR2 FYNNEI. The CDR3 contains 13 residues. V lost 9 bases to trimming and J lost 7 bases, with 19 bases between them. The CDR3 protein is CASLDGGLREQYF. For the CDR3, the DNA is TGTGCCAGTCTGGATGGGGGTCTGAGGGAGCAGTACTTC. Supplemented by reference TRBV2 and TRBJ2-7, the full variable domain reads EPEVTQTPSHQVTQMGQEVILRCVPISNHLYFYWYRQILGQKVEFLVSFYNNEISEKSEIFDDQFSVERPDGSNFTLKIRSTKLEDSAMYFCASLDGGLREQYFGPGTRLTVT.

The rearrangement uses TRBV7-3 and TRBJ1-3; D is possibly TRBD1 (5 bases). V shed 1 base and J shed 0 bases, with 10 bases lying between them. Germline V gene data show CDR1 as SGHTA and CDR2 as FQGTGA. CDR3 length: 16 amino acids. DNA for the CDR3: TGTGCCAGCAGCTTAAGCCCAGGGAGCTCTGGAAACACCATATATTTT. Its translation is CASSLSPGSSGNTIYF.

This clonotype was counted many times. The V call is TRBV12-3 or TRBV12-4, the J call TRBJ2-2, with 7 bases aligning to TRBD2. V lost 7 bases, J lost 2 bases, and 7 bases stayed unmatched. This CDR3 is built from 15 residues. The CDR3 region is CASTRREGNTGELFF. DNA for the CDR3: TGTGCCAGCACGCGCAGGGAGGGCAACACCGGGGAGCTGTTTTTT.

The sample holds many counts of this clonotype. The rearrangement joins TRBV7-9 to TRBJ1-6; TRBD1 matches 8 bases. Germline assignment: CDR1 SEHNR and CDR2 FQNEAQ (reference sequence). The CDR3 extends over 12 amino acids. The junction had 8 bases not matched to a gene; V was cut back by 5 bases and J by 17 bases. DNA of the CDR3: TGTGCCAGCAGCGACGACAGGGGAGAGGTCCACTTT. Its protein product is CASSDDRGEVHF.

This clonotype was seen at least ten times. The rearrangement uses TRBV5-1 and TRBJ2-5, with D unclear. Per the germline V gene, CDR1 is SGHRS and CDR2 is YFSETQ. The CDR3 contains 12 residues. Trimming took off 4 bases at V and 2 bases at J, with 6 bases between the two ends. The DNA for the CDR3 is TGCGCCAGCAGCCCCTGGCAAGAGACCCAGTACTTC. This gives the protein CASSPWQETQYF.

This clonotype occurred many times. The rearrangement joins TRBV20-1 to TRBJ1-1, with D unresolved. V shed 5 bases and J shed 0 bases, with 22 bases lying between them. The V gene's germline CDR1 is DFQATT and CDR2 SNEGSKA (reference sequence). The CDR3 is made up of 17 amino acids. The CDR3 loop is CSAPTNGVWGVNTEAFF. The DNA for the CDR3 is TGCAGTGCTCCAACCAACGGGGTCTGGGGTGTGAACACTGAAGCTTTCTTT.